The entry that follows covers one T cell receptor (beta chain) sequence. Authors' data handling: Quantification of nucleated cells was approximated via reference gene primer amplification. Clones were sequenced by immunoSEQ multiplex PCR, and TCRdb holds only the in-frame ones, with some missing. Clonal size and the V and J genes are those of that table, whereas D and trimming came from the DNA. The sample records roughly 180,000 clones, around 88% being singletons. These data originate in a study of blood T cell repertoires in COVID-19. Study in general: Both acute and convalescent COVID-19 samples were obtained from the United States, Italy and Spain. In each case, the material was cDNA or gDNA derived from T cells, B-cell-depleted T cells, or PBMCs.

The V gene lost 3 bases and the J gene lost 7 bases, with 18 bases spanning the gap. The V gene's germline CDR1 is MGHRA and CDR2 YSYEKL. This CDR3 has 15 amino acids. The sequence was obtained from a woman under 40 with acute or convalescent COVID-19. The V and J genes are TRBV4-1 and TRBJ1-2, with D tentatively TRBD1 (5 bases). The sample was peripheral blood. CDR3 loop: CASSHPPSQGRGYTF. CDR3 nucleotides: TGCGCCAGCAGCCACCCCCCCTCGCAGGGTCGTGGCTACACCTTC.